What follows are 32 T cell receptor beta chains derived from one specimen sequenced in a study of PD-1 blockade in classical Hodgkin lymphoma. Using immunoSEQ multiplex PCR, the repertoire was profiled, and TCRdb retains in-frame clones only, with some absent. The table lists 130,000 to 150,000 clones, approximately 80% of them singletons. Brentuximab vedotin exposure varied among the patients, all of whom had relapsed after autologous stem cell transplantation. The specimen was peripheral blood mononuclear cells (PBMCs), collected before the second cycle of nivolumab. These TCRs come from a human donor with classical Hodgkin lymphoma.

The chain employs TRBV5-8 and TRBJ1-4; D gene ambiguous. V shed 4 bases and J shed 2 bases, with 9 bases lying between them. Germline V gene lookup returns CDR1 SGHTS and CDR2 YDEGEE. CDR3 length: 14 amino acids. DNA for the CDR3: TGTGCCAGCAGCCGAGGGTTTACTAATGAAAAACTGTTTTTT. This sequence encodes CASSRGFTNEKLFF. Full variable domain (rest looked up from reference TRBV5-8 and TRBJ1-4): EAGVTQSPTHLIKTRGQQATLRCSPISGHTSVYWYQQALGLGLQFLLWYDEGEERNRGNFPPRFSGRQFPNYSSELNVNALELEDSALYLCASSRGFTNEKLFFGSGTQLSVL.

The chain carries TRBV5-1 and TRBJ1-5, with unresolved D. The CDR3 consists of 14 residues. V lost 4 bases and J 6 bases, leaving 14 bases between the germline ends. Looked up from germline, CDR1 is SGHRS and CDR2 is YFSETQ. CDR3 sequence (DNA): TGCGCCAGCAGCCCGGACGCGGGTGGTCAGCCCCAGCATTTT. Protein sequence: CASSPDAGGQPQHF.

Here the CDR3 DNA reads TGTGCCAGCTTCGGGACGGCCTCCTACGAGCAGTACTTC. Translated, it gives CASFGTASYEQYF. V gene TRBV6-6 combines with J gene TRBJ2-7; D assignment may be TRBD1 or TRBD2 (5 bases each). The length of the CDR3 is 13 residues. V gave up 8 bases and J gave up 0 bases, with 11 bases separating them. CDR1 is MNHNY and CDR2 is SVGAGI in the germline V gene (reference sequence).

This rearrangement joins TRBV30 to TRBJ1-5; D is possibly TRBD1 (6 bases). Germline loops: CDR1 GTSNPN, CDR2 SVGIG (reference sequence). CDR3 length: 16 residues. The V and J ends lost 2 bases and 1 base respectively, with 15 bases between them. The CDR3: CAWSTTGRGSNQPQHF. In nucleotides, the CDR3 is TGTGCCTGGAGTACCACGGGGAGGGGGAGCAATCAGCCCCAGCATTTT.

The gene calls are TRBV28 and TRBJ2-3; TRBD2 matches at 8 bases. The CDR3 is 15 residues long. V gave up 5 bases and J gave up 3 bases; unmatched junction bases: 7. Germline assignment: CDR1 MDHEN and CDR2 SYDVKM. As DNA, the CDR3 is TGTGCCAGCAGTCCAGCGGGAGTGTCGACAGATACGCAGTATTTT. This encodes CASSPAGVSTDTQYF. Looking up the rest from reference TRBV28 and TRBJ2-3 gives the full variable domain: DVKVTQSSRYLVKRTGEKVFLECVQDMDHENMFWYRQDPGLGLRLIYFSYDVKMKEKGDIPEGYSVSREKKERFSLILESASTNQTSMYLCASSPAGVSTDTQYFGPGTRLTVL.

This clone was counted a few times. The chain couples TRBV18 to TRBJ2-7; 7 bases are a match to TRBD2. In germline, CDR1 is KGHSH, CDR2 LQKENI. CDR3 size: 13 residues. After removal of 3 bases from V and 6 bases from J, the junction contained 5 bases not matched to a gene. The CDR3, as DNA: TGTGCCAGCTCACCCAGCGGGAACAGCGAGCAGTACTTC. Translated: CASSPSGNSEQYF.

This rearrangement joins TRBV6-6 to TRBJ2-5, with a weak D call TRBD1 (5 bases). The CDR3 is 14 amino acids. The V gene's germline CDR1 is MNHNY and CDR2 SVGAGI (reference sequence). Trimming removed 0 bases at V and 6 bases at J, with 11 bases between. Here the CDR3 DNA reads TGTGCCAGCAGTTACTCAACTATGGGGCAGACCCAGTACTTC. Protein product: CASSYSTMGQTQYF.

The chain's CDR3 is CASSLTQVGGSEQYF. CDR3 coding DNA: TGTGCCAGCAGTTTAACGCAGGTGGGTGGGAGCGAGCAGTACTTC. The chain uses TRBV6-6 and TRBJ2-7; TRBD2 might be the D (5 bases). Germline values: CDR1 MNHNY, CDR2 SVGAGI (reference sequence). The CDR3 is 15 amino acids. The germline V and J ends were trimmed by 4 bases and 6 bases, with 19 bases remaining between them.

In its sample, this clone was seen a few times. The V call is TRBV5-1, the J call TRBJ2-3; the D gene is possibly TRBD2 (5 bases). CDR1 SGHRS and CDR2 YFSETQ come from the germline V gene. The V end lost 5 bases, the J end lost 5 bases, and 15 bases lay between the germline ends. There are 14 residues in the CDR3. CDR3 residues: CASSVRPGGDTQYF. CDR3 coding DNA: TGCGCCAGCAGTGTCCGCCCAGGAGGAGATACGCAGTATTTT.

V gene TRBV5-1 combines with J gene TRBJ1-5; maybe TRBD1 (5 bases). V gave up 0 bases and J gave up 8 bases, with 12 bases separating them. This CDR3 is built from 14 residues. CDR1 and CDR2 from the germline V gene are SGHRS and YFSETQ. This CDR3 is CASSLAGVGEPQHF. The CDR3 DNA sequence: TGCGCCAGCAGCTTGGCCGGGGTGGGGGAGCCCCAGCATTTT.

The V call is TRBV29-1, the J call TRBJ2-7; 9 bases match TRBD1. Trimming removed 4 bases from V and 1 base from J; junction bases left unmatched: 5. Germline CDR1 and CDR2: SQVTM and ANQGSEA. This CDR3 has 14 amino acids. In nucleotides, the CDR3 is TGCAGCGTTGCGAGGGGACAGGGATCCTACGAGCAGTACTTC. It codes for CSVARGQGSYEQYF.

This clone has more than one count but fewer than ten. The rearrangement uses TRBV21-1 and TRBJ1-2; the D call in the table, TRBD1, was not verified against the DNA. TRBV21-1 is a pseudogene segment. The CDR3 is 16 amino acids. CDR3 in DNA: TGTGCCAGCAGCAAAAGCAGGAGGGACAGGGAATATGGCTACACCTTC. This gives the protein CASSKSRRDREYGYTF.

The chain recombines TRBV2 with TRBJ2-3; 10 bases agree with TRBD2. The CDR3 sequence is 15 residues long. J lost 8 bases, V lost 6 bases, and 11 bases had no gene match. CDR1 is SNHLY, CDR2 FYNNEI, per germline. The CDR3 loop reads CASSVAGGAVGTQYF. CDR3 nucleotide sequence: TGTGCCAGCAGCGTAGCGGGGGGCGCGGTGGGTACGCAGTATTTT.

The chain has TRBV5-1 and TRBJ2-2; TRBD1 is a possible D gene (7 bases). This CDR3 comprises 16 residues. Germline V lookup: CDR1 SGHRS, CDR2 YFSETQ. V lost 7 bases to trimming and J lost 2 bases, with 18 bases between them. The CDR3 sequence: CASSLEGGGNTGELFF. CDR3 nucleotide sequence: TGCGCCAGCTCCCTGGAAGGAGGGGGCAACACCGGGGAGCTGTTTTTT.

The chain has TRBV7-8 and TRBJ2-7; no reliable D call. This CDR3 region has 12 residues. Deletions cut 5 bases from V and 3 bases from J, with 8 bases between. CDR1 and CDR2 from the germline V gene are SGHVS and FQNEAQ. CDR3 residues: CASSPTGYEQYF. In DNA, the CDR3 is TGTGCCAGCAGCCCCACTGGCTACGAGCAGTACTTC.

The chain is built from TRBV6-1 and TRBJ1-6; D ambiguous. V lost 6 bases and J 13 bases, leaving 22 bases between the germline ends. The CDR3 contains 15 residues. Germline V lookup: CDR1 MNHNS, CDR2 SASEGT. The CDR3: CASSRRWQYGSPLHF. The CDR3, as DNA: TGTGCCAGCAGCCGAAGGTGGCAGTACGGATCTCCCCTCCACTTT.

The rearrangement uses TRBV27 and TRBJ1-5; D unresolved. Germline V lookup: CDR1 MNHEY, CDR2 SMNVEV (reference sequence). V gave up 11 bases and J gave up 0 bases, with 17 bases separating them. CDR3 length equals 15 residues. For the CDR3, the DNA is TGTGCCCCCTCGGTTGGGGTACATAGCAATCAGCCCCAGCATTTT. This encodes CAPSVGVHSNQPQHF.

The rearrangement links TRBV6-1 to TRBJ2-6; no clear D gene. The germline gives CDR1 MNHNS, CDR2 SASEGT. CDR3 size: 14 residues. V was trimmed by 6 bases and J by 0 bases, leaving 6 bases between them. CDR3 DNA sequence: TGTGCCAGCAGACTTAGCTCTGGGGCCAACGTCCTGACTTTC. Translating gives CASRLSSGANVLTF.

CDR3 region: CASTTRGGSDTQYF. In nucleotides, the CDR3 is TGTGCCAGCACCACCCGAGGGGGCTCAGATACGCAGTATTTT. This sequence joins TRBV5-6 and TRBJ2-3; TRBD1 matches at 7 bases. CDR1 is SGHDT, CDR2 YYEEEE, per germline. The CDR3 extends over 14 amino acids. The junction had 8 bases not matched to a gene; V was cut back by 6 bases and J by 4 bases.

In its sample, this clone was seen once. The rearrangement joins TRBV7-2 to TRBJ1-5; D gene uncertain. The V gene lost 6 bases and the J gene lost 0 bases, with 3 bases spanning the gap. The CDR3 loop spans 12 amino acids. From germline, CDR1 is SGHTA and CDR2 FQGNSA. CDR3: CASRDSNQPQHF. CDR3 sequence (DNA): TGTGCCAGCAGGGATAGCAATCAGCCCCAGCATTTT.

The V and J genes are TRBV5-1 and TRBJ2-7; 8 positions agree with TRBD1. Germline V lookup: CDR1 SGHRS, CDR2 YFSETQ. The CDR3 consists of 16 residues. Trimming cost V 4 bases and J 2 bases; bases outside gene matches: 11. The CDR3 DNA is TGCGCCAGCAGCCTCTCTCCCGGGACAGGACCCTACGAGCAGTACTTC. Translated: CASSLSPGTGPYEQYF.

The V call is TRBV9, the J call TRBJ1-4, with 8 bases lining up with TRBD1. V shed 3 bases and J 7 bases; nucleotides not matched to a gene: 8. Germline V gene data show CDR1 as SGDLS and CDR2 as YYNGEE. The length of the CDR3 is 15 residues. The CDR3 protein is CASSAQGVHGEKLFF. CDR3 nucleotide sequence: TGTGCCAGCAGCGCACAGGGGGTTCACGGTGAAAAACTGTTTTTT.

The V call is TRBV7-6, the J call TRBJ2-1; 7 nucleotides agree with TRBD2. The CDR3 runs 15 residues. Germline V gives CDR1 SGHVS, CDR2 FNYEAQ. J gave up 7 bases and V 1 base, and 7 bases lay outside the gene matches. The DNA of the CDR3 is TGTGCCAGCAGCTTAGGGACCCCGGGGGGAAATGAGCAGTTCTTC. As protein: CASSLGTPGGNEQFF.

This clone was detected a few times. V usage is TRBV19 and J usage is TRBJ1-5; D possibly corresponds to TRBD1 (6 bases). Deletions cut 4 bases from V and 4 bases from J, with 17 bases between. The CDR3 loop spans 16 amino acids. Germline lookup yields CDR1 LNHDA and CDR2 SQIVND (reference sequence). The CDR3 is CASSTPQGIRNQPQHF. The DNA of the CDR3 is TGTGCCAGTAGTACGCCTCAGGGGATTCGGAATCAGCCCCAGCATTTT.

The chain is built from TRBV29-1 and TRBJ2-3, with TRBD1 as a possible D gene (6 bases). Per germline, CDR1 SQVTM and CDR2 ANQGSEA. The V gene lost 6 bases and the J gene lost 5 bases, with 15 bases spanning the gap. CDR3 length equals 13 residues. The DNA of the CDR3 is TGCAGCGTGGGGGCCAGCCAGAGAGATACGCAGTATTTT. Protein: CSVGASQRDTQYF.

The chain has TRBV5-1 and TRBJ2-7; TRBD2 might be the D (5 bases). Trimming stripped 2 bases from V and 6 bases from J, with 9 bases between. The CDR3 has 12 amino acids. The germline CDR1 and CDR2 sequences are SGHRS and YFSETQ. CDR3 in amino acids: CASSFDGVEQYF. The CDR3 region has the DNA TGCGCCAGCAGCTTCGACGGGGTCGAGCAGTACTTC.

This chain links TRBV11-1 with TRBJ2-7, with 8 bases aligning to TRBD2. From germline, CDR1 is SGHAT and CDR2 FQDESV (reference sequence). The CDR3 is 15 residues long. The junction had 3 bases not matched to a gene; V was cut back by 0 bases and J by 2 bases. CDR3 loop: CASSLAWRGAYEQYF. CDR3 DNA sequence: TGTGCCAGCAGCTTAGCGTGGCGGGGGGCCTACGAGCAGTACTTC.

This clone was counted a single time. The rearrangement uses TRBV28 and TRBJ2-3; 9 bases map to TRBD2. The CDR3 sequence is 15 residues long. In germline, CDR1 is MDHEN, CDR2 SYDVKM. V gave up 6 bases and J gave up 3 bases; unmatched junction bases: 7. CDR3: CASSPRGGSTDTQYF. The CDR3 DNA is TGTGCCAGCAGCCCGCGGGGGGGTTCAACAGATACGCAGTATTTT.

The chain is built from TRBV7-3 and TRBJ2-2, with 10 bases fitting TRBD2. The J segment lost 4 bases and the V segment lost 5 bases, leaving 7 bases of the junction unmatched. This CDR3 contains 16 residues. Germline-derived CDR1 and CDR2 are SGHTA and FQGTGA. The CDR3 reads CASSPSGSVITGELFF. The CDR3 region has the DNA TGTGCCAGCAGCCCTAGCGGGAGTGTCATCACCGGGGAGCTGTTTTTT.

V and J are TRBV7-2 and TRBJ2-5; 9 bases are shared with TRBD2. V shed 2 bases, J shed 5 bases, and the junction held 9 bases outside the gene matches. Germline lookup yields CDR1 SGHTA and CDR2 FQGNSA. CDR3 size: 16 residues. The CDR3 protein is CASSLNWRGGLETQYF. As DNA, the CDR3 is TGTGCCAGCAGCTTAAATTGGCGGGGGGGCCTGGAGACCCAGTACTTC. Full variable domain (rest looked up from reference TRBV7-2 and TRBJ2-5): GAGVSQSPSNKVTEKGKDVELRCDPISGHTALYWYRQSLGQGLEFLIYFQGNSAPDKSGLPSDRFSAERTGGSVSTLTIQRTQQEDSAVYLCASSLNWRGGLETQYFGPGTRLLVL.

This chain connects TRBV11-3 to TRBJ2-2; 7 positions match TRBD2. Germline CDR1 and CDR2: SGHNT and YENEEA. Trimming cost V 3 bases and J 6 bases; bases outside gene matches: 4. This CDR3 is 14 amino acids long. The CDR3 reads CASSFRSGAGELFF. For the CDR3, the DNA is TGTGCCAGCAGCTTCCGAAGCGGGGCCGGGGAGCTGTTTTTT.

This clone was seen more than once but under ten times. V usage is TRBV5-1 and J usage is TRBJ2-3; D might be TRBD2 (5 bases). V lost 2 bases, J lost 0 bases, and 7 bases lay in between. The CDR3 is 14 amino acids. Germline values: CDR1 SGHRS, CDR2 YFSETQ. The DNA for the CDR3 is TGCGCCAGCAGCTTAGAGCGGAGCACAGATACGCAGTATTTT. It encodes CASSLERSTDTQYF.